This TCR beta chain came from a study of early T cells in non-severe SARS-CoV-2 infection. Study information: With bulk RNA from unsorted whole blood as input, sequencing yielded unpaired chains.

CDR1 and CDR2 (germline): SGHTA, FQGNSA. The CDR3 totals 15 residues. V lost 1 base and J 2 bases, leaving 10 bases between the germline ends. This clonotype came up many times. Researchers tagged individual cDNA molecules with unique molecular identifiers. TCRdb re-called the 5' RACE reads through MiXCR, storing one row per CDR3 protein. The repertoire holds around 60,000 distinct CDR3 sequences, with roughly 10% as singletons. The sequence came from an adult who was a healthcare worker with PCR-confirmed SARS-CoV-2 infection or an uninfected control (not recorded which). The sequencing input was whole blood. The chain combines TRBV7-2 with TRBJ2-3; D remains unclear. CDR3 sequence (DNA): TGTGCCAGCAGCTTAGACGGGCTGATCACAGATACGCAGTATTTT. As protein: CASSLDGLITDTQYF.